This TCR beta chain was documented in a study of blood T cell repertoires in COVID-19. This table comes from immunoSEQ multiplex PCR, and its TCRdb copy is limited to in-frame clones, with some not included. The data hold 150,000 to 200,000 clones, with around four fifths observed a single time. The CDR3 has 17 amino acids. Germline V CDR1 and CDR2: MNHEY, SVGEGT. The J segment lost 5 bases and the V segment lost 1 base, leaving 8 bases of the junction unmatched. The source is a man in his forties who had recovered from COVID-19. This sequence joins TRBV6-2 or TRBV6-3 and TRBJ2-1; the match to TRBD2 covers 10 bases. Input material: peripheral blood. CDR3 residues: CASSYFPAGGPNNEQFF. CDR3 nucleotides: TGTGCCAGCAGTTACTTTCCAGCGGGAGGGCCCAACAATGAGCAGTTCTTC.